The clone carrying this T cell receptor (beta chain) was observed a single time. Per the original data handling: Reference gene primer amplification gave nucleated cell count estimates. Clones were sequenced by immunoSEQ multiplex PCR, and TCRdb holds only the in-frame ones, with some missing. Clone size and the V and J calls come from that table; the DNA yielded D and trimming. This table has around 700,000 clones, 80% to 90% appearing once. The CDR3 contains 17 residues. This sample was included in a study of blood T cell repertoires in COVID-19. Across the whole study: Sites across the United States, Italy and Spain contributed samples from acute and convalescent COVID-19. The cDNA or gDNA used as material had been derived from T cells, B-cell-depleted T cells, or PBMCs.

The sequence derives from a woman between 18 and 29 years old with acute or convalescent COVID-19. Input material: peripheral blood. The V gene is TRBV12-1, the J gene TRBJ1-4; TRBD1, the D gene given by the table, was not confirmed from the DNA. TRBV12-1 is designated a pseudogene. Written as DNA, the CDR3 is TGTGCCAGCAGCTTTGCCTTGACAGTCGAAGAGCTCGAAAAACTGTTTTTT. Translating gives CASSFALTVEELEKLFF.